The 10 T cell receptor beta chains given below trace back to one sample, sequenced in a study of Ad26.COV2.S vaccination and SARS-CoV-2 variants. Treatment given: some 20 received Ad26.COV2.S at low or high dose, single or two shots; about 5 received placebo; per-sample allocation not given. Samples were taken on day 63 after the first vaccine or placebo injection. The table came from immunoSEQ multiplex PCR; TCRdb's copy has only in-frame clones and leaves some out. The table lists 300,000 to 350,000 clones, around 89% of them singletons. The sample consisted of peripheral blood, taken in a trial of Ad26.COV2.S vaccine versus placebo. The receptors were sampled from a person between 18 and 65 years old who received the Ad26.COV2.S COVID-19 vaccine or a placebo.

The chain recombines TRBV5-6 with TRBJ1-2; 7 bases align to TRBD1. Trimming cost V 0 bases and J 5 bases; bases outside gene matches: 4. In germline, CDR1 is SGHDT, CDR2 YYEEEE. The CDR3 is made up of 14 amino acids. The CDR3 sequence: CASSLGPGGYGYTF. Here the CDR3 DNA reads TGTGCCAGCAGCTTGGGGCCAGGGGGTTATGGCTACACCTTC. The full variable domain, completed using reference TRBV5-6 and TRBJ1-2, is DAGVTQSPTHLIKTRGQQVTLRCSPKSGHDTVSWYQQALGQGPQFIFQYYEEEERQRGNFPDRFSGHQFPNYSSELNVNALLLGDSALYLCASSLGPGGYGYTFGSGTRLTVV.

The chain combines TRBV7-3 with TRBJ1-1; D ambiguous. This CDR3 region has 13 residues. Trimming pared 4 bases from V and 7 bases from J, leaving 13 bases between. CDR1 SGHTA and CDR2 FQGTGA come from the germline V gene. This CDR3 reads CASSSSGRVEAFF. CDR3 DNA: TGTGCCAGCAGCTCTTCGGGTCGCGTTGAAGCTTTCTTT.

The chain joins TRBV5-1 to TRBJ2-7, with unresolved D. V was shortened by 3 bases and J by 6 bases, with 7 bases between the two germline ends. CDR1 and CDR2 (germline): SGHRS, YFSETQ. This CDR3 is 11 amino acids long. CDR3 region: CASSYQSEQYF. CDR3 nucleotides: TGCGCCAGCAGCTATCAGAGCGAGCAGTACTTC.

Comment on this clone: Other nucleotide sequences from this sample produce the same CDR3. V is TRBV7-2 and J is TRBJ2-3; D call uncertain. Trimming shortened V by 0 bases and J by 0 bases, and 4 bases separated the two germline ends. CDR3 size: 14 residues. The V gene's germline CDR1 is SGHTA and CDR2 FQGNSA. Here the CDR3 reads CASSLAGSTDTQYF. The CDR3 bases are TGTGCCAGCAGCTTAGCCGGGAGCACAGATACGCAGTATTTT.

This rearrangement joins TRBV9 to TRBJ1-6, with a tentative D call TRBD1 (5 bases). The germline V gene encodes CDR1 SGDLS and CDR2 YYNGEE. The CDR3 is made up of 15 amino acids. With 3 bases removed from V and 8 bases from J, the gap between germline ends came to 15 bases. The chain's CDR3 is CASSARAGFDSPLHF. CDR3 coding DNA: TGTGCCAGCAGCGCTAGGGCAGGGTTTGATTCACCCCTCCACTTT.

The V gene is TRBV27, the J gene TRBJ2-7; TRBD2 agrees at 8 bases. The germline CDR1 and CDR2 sequences are MNHEY and SMNVEV (reference sequence). V shed 3 bases and J 4 bases; nucleotides not matched to a gene: 14. The CDR3 consists of 17 residues. The CDR3 loop is CASSFRPEPGLAYEQYF. The CDR3 DNA sequence: TGTGCCAGCAGTTTTCGACCCGAACCCGGACTAGCTTACGAGCAGTACTTC.

The chain uses TRBV20-1 and TRBJ2-7; the match to TRBD2 covers 7 bases. The V gene end was trimmed by 3 bases and the J gene end by 3 bases; junction bases not matched to a gene: 8. This CDR3 is 14 amino acids long. Germline V gene sequence: CDR1 DFQATT, CDR2 SNEGSKA (reference sequence). This chain's CDR3 is CSASRAGSRYEQYF. Written as DNA, the CDR3 is TGCAGTGCTAGTAGAGCGGGGTCTCGCTACGAGCAGTACTTC.

V gene TRBV29-1 combines with J gene TRBJ2-7; 10 bases line up with TRBD2. This CDR3 has 14 amino acids. Per the germline V gene, CDR1 is SQVTM and CDR2 is ANQGSEA. The V gene end was trimmed by 7 bases and the J gene end by 0 bases; junction bases not matched to a gene: 6. The CDR3 sequence is CSANSGGSSYEQYF. The CDR3 DNA follows: TGCAGCGCTAATAGCGGGGGGAGCTCCTACGAGCAGTACTTC.

The rearrangement uses TRBV29-1 and TRBJ1-5, with 7 bases matching TRBD1. Trimming took 6 bases from V and 7 from J; bases not matched to a gene: 9. This CDR3 region has 13 residues. Per germline, CDR1 SQVTM and CDR2 ANQGSEA. The CDR3 DNA sequence: TGCAGCGTCGGACAGGCGGGAGGCCAGCCCCAGCATTTT. Amino acids: CSVGQAGGQPQHF.

J is TRBJ2-4 and V is TRBV5-1; no clear D gene. The germline V gene has CDR1 SGHRS and CDR2 YFSETQ. The CDR3 extends over 14 amino acids. Trimming left V 2 bases short and J 1 base short, with 7 bases between. CDR3 sequence reads: CASSLTVAKNIQYF. As DNA, the CDR3 is TGCGCCAGCAGCTTAACAGTGGCCAAAAACATTCAGTACTTC.